The following is a TCR beta chain sequence with its context. Losses at the gene ends were 7 bases for V and 0 bases for J; bases not matched to a gene: 5. Germline CDR1 is MNHEY and CDR2 is SMNVEV (reference sequence). CDR3 size: 14 residues. This sample is drawn from a study of OX40 agonist ivuxolimab in advanced cancers. Measured with immunoSEQ multiplex PCR; TCRdb has only the in-frame clones, and not every one. The profile shows 100,000 to 140,000 clones, 91% of them singletons. The sequence came from an adult with an advanced solid tumor such as melanoma, head and neck, liver or kidney cancer. This sequence joins TRBV27 and TRBJ1-1; 7 bases line up with TRBD1. Sample: CD4+ or CD8+ T cells sorted from blood, taken in a trial of the OX40 agonist ivuxolimab. CDR3 sequence: CASKRDSLNTEAFF. DNA for the CDR3: TGTGCCAGCAAAAGGGACAGCCTGAACACTGAAGCTTTCTTT.